At least ten counts were recorded for the clone carrying this T cell receptor beta chain. One entry per CDR3 protein results from TCRdb running MiXCR on the reads. The table has about 310,000 distinct CDR3 sequences, roughly a sixth seen once. This specimen belongs to a study of T cell repertoires in cytomegalovirus infection. Study-wide context: A matching HLA type, together with CMV infection, was signaled by public TCR beta signatures.

The CDR3 totals 14 residues. Germline V gene data show CDR1 as DFQATT and CDR2 as SNEGSKA (reference sequence). V was pared by 1 base and J by 3 bases, with 13 bases between. J is TRBJ2-7 and V is TRBV20-1, with D possibly matching TRBD1 (6 bases). The source of this sequence is a human donor in good health (CMV status not recorded). Some clones in this sample may be carry-over from other donors' samples. Material: PBMCs. CDR3 loop: CSARASQGIYEQYF. CDR3 DNA sequence: TGCAGTGCTAGAGCTTCGCAGGGGATCTACGAGCAGTACTTC.